This TCR beta chain was sequenced during a study of blood T cell repertoires in COVID-19. Turning to the study itself: Collection of acute and convalescent COVID-19 samples took place in the United States, Italy and Spain.

This clone appeared once. Produced via immunoSEQ multiplex PCR; TCRdb's table is partial and in-frame only. The repertoire consists of about 130,000 clones, with about 80% occurring once and the leading ten covering 35% to 40%. The sequenced sample consisted of peripheral blood. This receptor was obtained from a man aged 35 to 55 with active or convalescent COVID-19.

The CDR3 here is CASSLARDTLAKNIQYF. The CDR3 nucleotides read TGTGCCAGCAGCTTAGCGCGTGACACTCTAGCCAAAAACATTCAGTACTTC. The rearrangement uses TRBV7-9 and TRBJ2-4; unclear D gene. The CDR3 consists of 17 residues. Germline lookup yields CDR1 SEHNR and CDR2 FQNEAQ (reference sequence). Trimming left V 0 bases short and J 0 bases short, with 12 bases between.